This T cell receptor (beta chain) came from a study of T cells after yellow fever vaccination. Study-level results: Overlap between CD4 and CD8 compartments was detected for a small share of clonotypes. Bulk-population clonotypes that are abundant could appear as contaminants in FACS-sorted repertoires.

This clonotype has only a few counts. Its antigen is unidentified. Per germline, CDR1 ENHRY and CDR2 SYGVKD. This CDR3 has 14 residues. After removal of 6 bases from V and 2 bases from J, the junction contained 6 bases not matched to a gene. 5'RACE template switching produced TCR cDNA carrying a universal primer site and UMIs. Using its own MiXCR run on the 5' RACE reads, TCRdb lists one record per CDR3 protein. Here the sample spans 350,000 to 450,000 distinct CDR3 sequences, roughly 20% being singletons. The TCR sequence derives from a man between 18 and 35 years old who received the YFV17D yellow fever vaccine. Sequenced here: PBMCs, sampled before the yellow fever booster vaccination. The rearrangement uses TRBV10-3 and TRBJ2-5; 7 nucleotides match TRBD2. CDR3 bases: TGTGCCATCAGGGAAGGGAGGGAACAAGAGACCCAGTACTTC. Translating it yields CAIREGREQETQYF.